This T cell receptor beta chain was recorded in a study of blood T cell repertoires in COVID-19. Study background: Samples taken during acute and convalescent COVID-19 were collected in the United States, Italy and Spain. The analysed material was cDNA or gDNA that came from T cells, B-cell-depleted T cells, or PBMCs.

Here immunoSEQ multiplex PCR was the method, and the copy in TCRdb shows in-frame clones only, minus some. The table lists some 200,000 clones, 87% of them singletons. The germline V gene encodes CDR1 LGHDT and CDR2 YNNKEL (reference sequence). Trimming removed 4 bases at V and 1 base at J, with 10 bases between. This CDR3 spans 14 amino acids. The chain couples TRBV3-1 (or the pseudogene TRBV3-2) to TRBJ1-1, with D tentatively TRBD1 (6 bases). This sequence was found in a woman aged 18-35 years who had recovered from COVID-19. The sequencing input was peripheral blood. CDR3 amino acids: CASSPWTENTEAFF. CDR3 DNA sequence: TGTGCCAGCAGCCCTTGGACAGAGAACACTGAAGCTTTCTTT.